Listed here are 18 T cell receptor beta chains from one sample, sequenced in a study of blood T cell repertoires in COVID-19. Sequencing used immunoSEQ multiplex PCR; TCRdb keeps in-frame clones, though not all of them. The profile shows some 300,000 clones, around 92% of them singletons. The specimen sequenced was PBMCs or T cells enriched from blood (not recorded which). These TCRs come from a woman in her forties or fifties who had been exposed to COVID-19.

V and J are TRBV2 and TRBJ1-5, with 8 bases aligning to TRBD1. Per the germline V gene, CDR1 is SNHLY and CDR2 is FYNNEI. The junction had 8 bases not matched to a gene; V was cut back by 7 bases and J by 0 bases. This CDR3 has 16 amino acids. The CDR3 DNA reads TGTGCCAGCAAAAAGCAGGGGGCAAATAGCAATCAGCCCCAGCATTTT. It is translated as CASKKQGANSNQPQHF.

The gene calls are TRBV19 and TRBJ1-6; 7 bases align to TRBD1. This CDR3 is 18 amino acids long. The ends lost 6 bases at V and 0 bases at J; junction bases unmatched: 11. Germline V gene sequence: CDR1 LNHDA, CDR2 SQIVND (reference sequence). For the CDR3, the DNA is TGTGCCAGTAGCAGCCGGGACAGTAGAAGCTCCTATAATTCACCCCTCCACTTT. Its translation is CASSSRDSRSSYNSPLHF.

The gene calls are TRBV9 and TRBJ2-3, with 7 bases identical to TRBD1. V trimming: 2 bases; J trimming: 0 bases; junction bases outside the gene matches: 0. Germline-derived CDR1 and CDR2 are SGDLS and YYNGEE. This CDR3 region has 14 residues. Written as DNA, the CDR3 is TGTGCCAGCAGCGTGGACAGGAGCACAGATACGCAGTATTTT. This encodes CASSVDRSTDTQYF.

Here the CDR3 DNA reads TGTGCCAGTAGCACGGACAGCCGCACAGATACGCAGTATTTT. Translating gives CASSTDSRTDTQYF. The chain recombines TRBV19 with TRBJ2-3, with a tentative D call TRBD1 (6 bases). There are 14 residues in the CDR3. CDR1 LNHDA and CDR2 SQIVND come from the germline V gene (reference sequence). The V and J ends lost 6 bases and 1 base respectively, with 11 bases between them.

The CDR3: CASSKKPGTANEKLFF. DNA for the CDR3: TGTGCCAGCAGCAAAAAACCCGGGACAGCAAATGAAAAACTGTTTTTT. This rearrangement joins TRBV3-1 (or the pseudogene TRBV3-2) to TRBJ1-4, with 7 bases lining up with TRBD1. Germline CDR1 LGHDT, CDR2 YNNKEL (reference sequence). This CDR3 has 16 amino acids. The ends lost 5 bases at V and 5 bases at J; junction bases unmatched: 11.

The CDR3 DNA sequence: TGTGCCAGCAGTGAGGGACAACTCCTCAATCAGCCCCAGCATTTT. This codes for CASSEGQLLNQPQHF. V usage is TRBV6-1 and J usage is TRBJ1-5; D perhaps matches TRBD1 (6 bases). Germline V lookup: CDR1 MNHNS, CDR2 SASEGT. The V gene lost 3 bases and the J gene lost 3 bases, with 12 bases spanning the gap. This CDR3 comprises 15 residues.

The chain is built from TRBV18 and TRBJ1-1; no firm D call. This CDR3 has 12 amino acids. Germline lookup yields CDR1 KGHSH and CDR2 LQKENI. V lost 3 bases to trimming and J lost 3 bases, with 5 bases between them. CDR3 in amino acids: CASSPQDTEAFF. DNA of the CDR3: TGTGCCAGCTCACCCCAGGACACTGAAGCTTTCTTT.

This chain uses TRBV2 with TRBJ1-2; D not certain. Trimming took 9 bases from V and 8 from J, leaving 25 bases between them. CDR3 length equals 15 residues. The germline gives CDR1 SNHLY, CDR2 FYNNEI. CDR3 residues: CARNPYGLAKEGYTF. In nucleotides, the CDR3 is TGTGCCAGAAACCCGTATGGACTGGCGAAAGAGGGCTACACCTTC.

The genes are TRBV10-3 and TRBJ2-2; tentatively, D is TRBD2 (6 bases). The CDR3 sequence is 16 residues long. In germline, CDR1 is ENHRY, CDR2 SYGVKD. V dropped 10 bases and J dropped 0 bases, with 18 bases sitting between them. CDR3 region: CATQLLLATNTGELFF. In DNA form, the CDR3 reads TGTGCCACTCAACTTCTTCTAGCGACGAACACCGGGGAGCTGTTTTTT.

This rearrangement joins TRBV27 to TRBJ1-6; TRBD1 might be the D (6 bases). Deletions cut 6 bases from V and 7 bases from J, with 19 bases between. Germline V CDR1 and CDR2: MNHEY, SMNVEV (reference sequence). This CDR3 is built from 16 residues. The CDR3 bases are TGTGCCAGCAGCTCGACAGGAACTAGTAGGAATTCACCCCTCCACTTT. Its translation is CASSSTGTSRNSPLHF.

The rearrangement joins TRBV5-6 to TRBJ1-6; TRBD1 aligns across 12 bases. The CDR3 extends over 17 amino acids. V shed 3 bases, J shed 6 bases, and the junction held 7 bases outside the gene matches. Looked up from germline, CDR1 is SGHDT and CDR2 is YYEEEE. This CDR3 is CASSWGTGGKSNSPLHF. CDR3 nucleotides: TGTGCCAGCAGCTGGGGGACAGGGGGCAAGAGTAATTCACCCCTCCACTTT.

The V call is TRBV14, the J call TRBJ2-2; D ambiguous. The V end lost 1 base, the J end lost 1 base, and 13 bases lay between the germline ends. Germline V gene data show CDR1 as SGHDN and CDR2 as FVKESK. The CDR3 spans 17 residues. CDR3 residues: CASSQGLWVRNTGELFF. The CDR3 DNA sequence: TGTGCCAGCAGCCAAGGACTTTGGGTGAGGAACACCGGGGAGCTGTTTTTT.

Turning to this clone: Other DNA sequences in this specimen translate into the identical CDR3. The V call is TRBV3-1 (or the pseudogene TRBV3-2), the J call TRBJ2-2, with D possibly matching TRBD1 (6 bases). Germline V gene data show CDR1 as LGHDT and CDR2 as YNNKEL (reference sequence). The CDR3 loop spans 14 amino acids. The ends were cut back, 4 bases at V and 4 bases at J, with 10 bases in the middle. For the CDR3, the DNA is TGTGCCAGCAGCCCAGGGGTGGGCACCGGGGAGCTGTTTTTT. Translating it yields CASSPGVGTGELFF.

In its sample, this clone was seen a few times. The rearrangement uses TRBV4-1 and TRBJ1-5; 9 bases line up with TRBD1. The V and J ends lost 1 base and 6 bases, in that order; junction bases with no gene match: 4. This CDR3 has 15 amino acids. CDR1 MGHRA and CDR2 YSYEKL come from the germline V gene. CDR3 DNA: TGCGCCAGCAGCCAAGTTCCGACAGGGGGTCAGCCCCAGCATTTT. Protein sequence: CASSQVPTGGQPQHF.

The chain has TRBV6-5 and TRBJ1-5, with no clear D. Germline assignment: CDR1 MNHEY and CDR2 SVGAGI. Trimming shortened V by 8 bases and J by 0 bases, and 14 bases separated the two germline ends. The CDR3 runs to 15 residues. The CDR3 loop reads CASSGDGISNQPQHF. CDR3 in DNA: TGTGCCAGCTCAGGAGACGGGATTAGCAATCAGCCCCAGCATTTT.

The chain couples TRBV7-9 to TRBJ2-5; 7 positions match TRBD1. Losses at the gene ends were 4 bases for V and 7 bases for J; bases not matched to a gene: 9. From germline, CDR1 is SEHNR and CDR2 FQNEAQ (reference sequence). The CDR3 loop spans 14 amino acids. CDR3 in DNA: TGTGCCAGCAGCTCGGGACAGATGGTTGGGACCCAGTACTTC. This translates into CASSSGQMVGTQYF.

This sequence joins TRBV4-1 and TRBJ2-7; 9 bases are a match to TRBD1. The V segment lost 4 bases and the J segment 3 bases; nucleotides outside the gene matches: 4. Germline V gives CDR1 MGHRA, CDR2 YSYEKL. CDR3 length: 14 amino acids. CDR3 coding DNA: TGCGCCAGCAGCCTGGGACAGGGAAACTACGAGCAGTACTTC. This sequence encodes CASSLGQGNYEQYF.

The chain uses TRBV5-1 and TRBJ2-6, with 8 positions matching TRBD1. This CDR3 has 20 amino acids. Looked up from germline, CDR1 is SGHRS and CDR2 is YFSETQ. V gave up 0 bases and J gave up 0 bases; unmatched junction bases: 11. CDR3 DNA: TGCGCCAGCAGCTTGGGGTTATTAGACAGGGGAAGCTCTGGGGCCAACGTCCTGACTTTC. As protein: CASSLGLLDRGSSGANVLTF.